This is a list of T cell receptor beta chains from one sample in a study of T cell responses to AZD1222 COVID-19 vaccine. The table came from immunoSEQ multiplex PCR; TCRdb's copy has only in-frame clones and leaves some out. The sample has about 110,000 clones, under 95% seen once; the top ten hold about 20%. This sample comprised peripheral blood, obtained on day 0 of AZD1222 vaccination. These receptors were taken from an adult in good health. The CDR3 runs from the conserved cysteine through the conserved F or W. D genes are given only for firm matches. Clone size is given for some rows only: seen once, a few or many times, or a class if the clone is expanded.

>.|.|TRBJ2-3|TRBV4-1
CASSQDHVGTVTDTQYF
TGCGCCAGCAGCCAAGATCACGTGGGGACTGTCACAGATACGCAGTATTTT
>.|.|TRBJ1-5|TRBV7-8
CASSLSPTGDTDQPQHF
TGTGCCAGCAGCTTAAGCCCGACAGGAGATACGGATCAGCCCCAGCATTTT
>.|.|TRBJ1-1|TRBV12-5
CASGLVHGGGEAFF
TGTGCTAGTGGTTTGGTACACGGGGGCGGGGAAGCTTTCTTT
>.|.|TRBJ2-5|TRBV6-5
CASRREGTETQYF
TGTGCCAGCAGAAGAGAAGGGACGGAGACCCAGTACTTC
>.|.|TRBJ2-5|TRBV11-2
CASSLLVGWETQYF
TGTGCCAGCAGCTTACTGGTGGGGTGGGAGACCCAGTACTTC
>.|TRBD1|TRBJ1-5|TRBV3-1/TRBV3-2
CASSQGDRGRQPQHF
TGTGCCAGCAGCCAAGGGGACAGGGGAAGGCAGCCCCAGCATTTT
>.|TRBD2|TRBJ2-7|TRBV7-8
CASSFSGGSYEQYF
TGTGCCAGCAGCTTCAGCGGGGGAAGCTACGAGCAGTACTTC
>once|.|TRBJ1-2|TRBV3-1/TRBV3-2
CASSRGRNYGYTF
TGTGCCAGCAGCCGGGGCCGAAACTATGGCTACACCTTC
>.|TRBD2|TRBJ2-7|TRBV4-1
CASSQLSLAGGKQYF
TGCGCCAGCAGCCAACTTTCGCTAGCGGGGGGGAAGCAGTACTTC
>.|TRBD2|TRBJ2-5|TRBV10-1
CASSDGGLGAKETQYF
TGCGCCAGCAGTGATGGGGGACTAGGGGCGAAAGAGACCCAGTACTTC
>.|.|TRBJ1-6|TRBV4-2
CASSQNYNSPLHF
TGTGCCAGCAGCCAGAACTATAATTCACCCCTCCACTTT
>.|.|TRBJ2-7|TRBV6-2/TRBV6-3
CASSQEVEPSYEQYF
TGTGCCAGCAGCCAAGAGGTGGAGCCCTCCTACGAGCAGTACTTC
>.|.|TRBJ2-5|TRBV4-2
CASSQVREVYQETQYF
TGTGCCAGCAGCCAAGTGAGGGAAGTGTATCAAGAGACCCAGTACTTC
>.|.|TRBJ2-1|TRBV5-4
CASSLVGNYNEQFF
TGTGCCAGCAGCTTGGTAGGGAACTACAATGAGCAGTTCTTC
>.|TRBD1|TRBJ1-2|TRBV28
CASSLTGTYGYTF
TGTGCCAGCAGCCTGACAGGGACCTATGGCTACACCTTC
>.|.|TRBJ2-7|TRBV5-1
CASSLLGDYEQYF
TGCGCCAGCAGCTTGTTAGGGGACTACGAGCAGTACTTC
>.|.|TRBJ1-1|TRBV18
CASSPPLGSESPEAFF
TGTGCCAGCTCACCCCCATTAGGATCGGAGTCACCTGAAGCTTTCTTT
>.|.|TRBJ1-2|TRBV6-5
CASRYPQAFGGYTF
TGTGCCAGCAGGTACCCCCAAGCCTTCGGGGGCTACACCTTC
>.|.|TRBJ2-7|TRBV5-3
CARSLRGAYEQYF
TGTGCCAGAAGCCTCCGGGGAGCCTACGAGCAGTACTTC
>.|.|TRBJ2-5|TRBV2
CASGQGNQETQYF
TGTGCCAGCGGGCAGGGGAACCAAGAGACCCAGTACTTC
>.|TRBD1|TRBJ2-7|TRBV7-2
CASSRTGVYEQYF
TGTGCCAGCAGCCGGACAGGGGTCTACGAGCAGTACTTC
>.|.|TRBJ1-4|TRBV5-1
CASRLGGTNEKLFF
TGCGCCAGCAGACTCGGGGGAACTAATGAAAAACTGTTTTTT
>.|TRBD2|TRBJ2-3|TRBV4-3
CASSQDRAGGSTDTQYF
TGCGCCAGCAGCCAAGATCGAGCGGGGGGGAGCACAGATACGCAGTATTTT
>.|TRBD1|TRBJ1-2|TRBV9
CASTGTGVGYTF
TGTGCCAGTACCGGGACAGGGGTCGGCTACACCTTC
>.|TRBD1|TRBJ1-4|TRBV29-1
CSVRDSPNEKLFF
TGCAGCGTCCGGGACAGTCCTAATGAAAAACTGTTTTTT
>.|.|TRBJ2-7|TRBV7-2
CASSAIVTSSYEQYF
TGTGCCAGCTCGGCGATAGTTACGAGCTCCTACGAGCAGTACTTC
>.|.|TRBJ1-1|TRBV4-2
CASSQVGGARNTEAFF
TGTGCCAGCAGCCAAGTTGGAGGGGCGAGGAACACTGAAGCTTTCTTT
>.|.|TRBJ1-2|TRBV4-2
CASSQERELGYGYTF
TGTGCCAGCAGCCAAGAGCGGGAGCTTGGGTATGGCTACACCTTC
>.|.|TRBJ1-3|TRBV5-1
CASSLSSGNTIYF
TGCGCCAGCAGCTTAAGCTCTGGAAACACCATATATTTT
>.|.|TRBJ2-5|TRBV7-8
CASSSLTGLQETQYF
TGTGCCAGCAGCTCTCTGACCGGGCTCCAAGAGACCCAGTACTTC
>.|.|TRBJ1-1|TRBV7-9
CASSFGTLYTEAFF
TGTGCCAGCAGCTTCGGGACCTTGTACACTGAAGCTTTCTTT
>.|TRBD1|TRBJ1-1|TRBV5-6
CASSLYQGAGTEAFF
TGTGCCAGCAGCCTATACCAGGGGGCAGGGACTGAAGCTTTCTTT
>.|.|TRBJ2-3|TRBV6-5
CASIKVDTQYF
TGTGCCAGCATTAAGGTAGATACGCAGTATTTT
>.|TRBD2|TRBJ2-2|TRBV3-1/TRBV3-2
CASSRDSSGAGELFF
TGTGCCAGCAGCCGAGATTCAAGCGGGGCCGGGGAGCTGTTTTTT
>few|TRBD1|TRBJ2-7|TRBV7-9
CASSPEPATGDNEQYF
TGTGCCAGCAGCCCCGAGCCTGCGACAGGGGACAACGAGCAGTACTTC
>.|.|TRBJ1-1|TRBV6-4
CASSAEPGPEAFF
TGTGCCAGCAGCGCCGAACCGGGGCCGGAAGCTTTCTTT
>few|.|TRBJ1-1|TRBV4-1
CASSRQVDTEAFF
TGCGCCAGCAGCCGTCAAGTGGACACTGAAGCTTTCTTT
>few|.|TRBJ1-2|TRBV7-8
CASGLMDGGGYTF
TGTGCCAGCGGGCTAATGGACGGGGGTGGCTACACCTTC
>.|.|TRBJ1-2|TRBV24-1
CATSDPRGGYTF
TGTGCCACCAGTGATCCCAGAGGAGGCTACACCTTC
>.|TRBD1|TRBJ2-7|TRBV29-1
CSVTGDSYEQYF
TGCAGCGTCACAGGGGACTCCTACGAGCAGTACTTC
>.|.|TRBJ2-1|TRBV11-1
CASSSNHQVSYNEQFF
TGTGCCAGCAGCTCTAATCATCAAGTCTCCTACAATGAGCAGTTCTTC
>.|.|TRBJ1-5|TRBV5-1
CASSLGPTGRNQPQHF
TGCGCCAGCAGCTTGGGACCGACAGGTCGCAATCAGCCCCAGCATTTT
>.|.|TRBJ1-4|TRBV18
CASSPPIGGSEKLFF
TGTGCCAGCTCACCACCAATCGGGGGGAGTGAAAAACTGTTTTTT
>once|TRBD1|TRBJ1-6|TRBV5-1
CASSKESGTGVSPLHF
TGCGCCAGCAGCAAAGAATCCGGGACAGGGGTTTCACCCCTCCACTTT
>.|.|TRBJ1-5|TRBV3-1/TRBV3-2
CASSQQVNQPQHF
TGTGCCAGCAGCCAACAGGTCAATCAGCCCCAGCATTTT
>.|.|TRBJ2-7|TRBV5-1
CASRSGYEQYF
TGCGCCAGCAGAAGCGGCTACGAGCAGTACTTC